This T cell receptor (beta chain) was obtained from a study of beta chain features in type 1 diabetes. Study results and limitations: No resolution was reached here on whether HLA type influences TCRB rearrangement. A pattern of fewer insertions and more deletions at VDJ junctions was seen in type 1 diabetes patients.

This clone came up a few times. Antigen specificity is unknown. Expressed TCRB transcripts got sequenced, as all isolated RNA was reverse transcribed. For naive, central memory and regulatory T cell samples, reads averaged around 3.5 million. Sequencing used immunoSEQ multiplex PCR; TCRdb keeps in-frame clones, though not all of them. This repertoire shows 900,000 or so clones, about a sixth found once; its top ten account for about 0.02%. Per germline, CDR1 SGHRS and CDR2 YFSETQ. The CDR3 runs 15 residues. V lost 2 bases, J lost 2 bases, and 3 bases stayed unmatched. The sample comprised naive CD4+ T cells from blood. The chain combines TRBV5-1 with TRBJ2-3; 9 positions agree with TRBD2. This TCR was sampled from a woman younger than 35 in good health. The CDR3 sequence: CASSFPSGVTDTQYF. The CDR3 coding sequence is TGCGCCAGCAGCTTTCCTAGCGGGGTCACAGATACGCAGTATTTT.